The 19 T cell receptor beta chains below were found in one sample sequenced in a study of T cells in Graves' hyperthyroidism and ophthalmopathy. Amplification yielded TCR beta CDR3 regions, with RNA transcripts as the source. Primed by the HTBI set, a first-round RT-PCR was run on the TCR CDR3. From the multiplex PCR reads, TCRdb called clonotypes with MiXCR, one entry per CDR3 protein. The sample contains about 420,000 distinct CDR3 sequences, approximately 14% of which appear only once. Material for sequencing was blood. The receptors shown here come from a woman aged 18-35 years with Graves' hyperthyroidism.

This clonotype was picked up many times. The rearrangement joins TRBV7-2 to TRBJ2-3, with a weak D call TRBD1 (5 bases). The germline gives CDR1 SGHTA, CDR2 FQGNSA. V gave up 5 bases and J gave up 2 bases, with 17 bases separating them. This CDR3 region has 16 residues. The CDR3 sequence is CASSEIGWTITDTQYF. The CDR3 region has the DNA TGTGCCAGCAGCGAAATAGGGTGGACAATCACAGATACGCAGTATTTT.

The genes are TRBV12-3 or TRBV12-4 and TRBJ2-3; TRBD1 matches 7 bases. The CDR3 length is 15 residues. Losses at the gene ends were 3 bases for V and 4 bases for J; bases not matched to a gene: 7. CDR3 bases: TGTGCCAGCAGTTTGGGCGACAGGGTTTCAGATACGCAGTATTTT. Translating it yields CASSLGDRVSDTQYF.

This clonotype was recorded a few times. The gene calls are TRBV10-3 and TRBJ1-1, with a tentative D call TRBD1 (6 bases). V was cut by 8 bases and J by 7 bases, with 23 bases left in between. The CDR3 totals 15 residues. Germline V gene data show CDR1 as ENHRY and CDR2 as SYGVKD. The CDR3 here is CAISASSTGDYEAFF. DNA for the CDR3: TGTGCCATCTCCGCTTCTTCGACAGGAGACTATGAAGCTTTCTTT.

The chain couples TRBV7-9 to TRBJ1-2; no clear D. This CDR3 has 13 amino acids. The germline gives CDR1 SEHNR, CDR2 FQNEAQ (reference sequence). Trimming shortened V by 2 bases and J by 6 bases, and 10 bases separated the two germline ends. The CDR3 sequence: CASSLQQINGYTF. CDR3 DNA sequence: TGTGCCAGCAGCTTACAACAGATCAATGGCTACACCTTC.

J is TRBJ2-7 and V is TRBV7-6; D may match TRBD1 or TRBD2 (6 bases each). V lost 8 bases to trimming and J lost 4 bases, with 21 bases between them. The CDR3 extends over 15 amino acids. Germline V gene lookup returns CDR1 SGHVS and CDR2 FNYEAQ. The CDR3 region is CASAPGAADRYEQYF. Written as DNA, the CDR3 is TGTGCCAGCGCCCCGGGGGCCGCGGATCGATACGAGCAGTACTTC. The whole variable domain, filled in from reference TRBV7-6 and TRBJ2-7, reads GAGVSQSPRYKVTKRGQDVALRCDPISGHVSLYWYRQALGQGPEFLTYFNYEAQQDKSGLPNDRFSAERPEGSISTLTIQRTEQRDSAMYRCASAPGAADRYEQYFGPGTRLTVT.

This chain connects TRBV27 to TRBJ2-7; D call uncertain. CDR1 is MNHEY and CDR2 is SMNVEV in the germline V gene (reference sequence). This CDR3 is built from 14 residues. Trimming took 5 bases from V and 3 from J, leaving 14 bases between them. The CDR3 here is CASSLRNGFYEQYF. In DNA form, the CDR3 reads TGTGCCAGCAGTCTCCGGAACGGTTTCTACGAGCAGTACTTC.

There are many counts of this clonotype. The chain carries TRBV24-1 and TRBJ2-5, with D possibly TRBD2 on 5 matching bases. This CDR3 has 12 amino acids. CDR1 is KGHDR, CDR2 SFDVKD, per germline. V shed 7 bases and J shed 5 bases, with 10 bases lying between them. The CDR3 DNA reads TGTGCCACCAGCGGACTGGGGGAGACCCAGTACTTC. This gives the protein CATSGLGETQYF.

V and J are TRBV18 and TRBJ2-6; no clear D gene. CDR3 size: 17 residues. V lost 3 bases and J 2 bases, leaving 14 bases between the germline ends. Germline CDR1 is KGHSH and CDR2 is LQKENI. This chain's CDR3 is CASSPDDRRPGANVLTF. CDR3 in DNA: TGTGCCAGCTCACCGGACGATAGAAGGCCTGGGGCCAACGTCCTGACTTTC.

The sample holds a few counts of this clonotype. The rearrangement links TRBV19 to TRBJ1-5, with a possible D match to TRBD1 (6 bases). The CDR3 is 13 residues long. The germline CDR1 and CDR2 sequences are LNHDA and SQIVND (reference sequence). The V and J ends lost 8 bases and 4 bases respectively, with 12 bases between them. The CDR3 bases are TGTGCCAGTCGTCAAAGGGGGAATCAGCCCCAGCATTTT. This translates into CASRQRGNQPQHF.

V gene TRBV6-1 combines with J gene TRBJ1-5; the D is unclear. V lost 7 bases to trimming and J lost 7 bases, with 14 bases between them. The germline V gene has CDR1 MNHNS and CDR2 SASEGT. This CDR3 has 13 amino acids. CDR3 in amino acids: CASIIAVGQPQHF. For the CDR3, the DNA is TGTGCCAGCATTATCGCGGTCGGGCAGCCCCAGCATTTT.

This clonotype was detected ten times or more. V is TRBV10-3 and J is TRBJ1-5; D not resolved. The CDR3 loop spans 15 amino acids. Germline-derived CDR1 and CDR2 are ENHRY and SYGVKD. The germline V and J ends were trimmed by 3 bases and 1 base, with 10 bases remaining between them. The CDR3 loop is CAISDRISSNQPQHF. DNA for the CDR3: TGTGCCATCAGTGATCGGATTTCCAGCAATCAGCCCCAGCATTTT.

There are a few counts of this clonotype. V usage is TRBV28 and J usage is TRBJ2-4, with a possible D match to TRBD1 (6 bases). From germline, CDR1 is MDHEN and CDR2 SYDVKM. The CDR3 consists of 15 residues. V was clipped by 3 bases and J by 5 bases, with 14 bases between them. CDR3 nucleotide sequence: TGTGCCAGCAGTTTGCAGGGGCCTTTGGAAAACATTCAGTACTTC. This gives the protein CASSLQGPLENIQYF.

For the CDR3, the DNA is TGTGCCAGCAGCCAAGAGGGCAGCCAGGGAGTGTATAGCTACACCTTC. Residues: CASSQEGSQGVYSYTF. The chain recombines TRBV14 with TRBJ1-2; D might be TRBD1 (5 bases). With 0 bases removed from V and 9 bases from J, the gap between germline ends came to 20 bases. The CDR3 is 16 residues long. Germline assignment: CDR1 SGHDN and CDR2 FVKESK.

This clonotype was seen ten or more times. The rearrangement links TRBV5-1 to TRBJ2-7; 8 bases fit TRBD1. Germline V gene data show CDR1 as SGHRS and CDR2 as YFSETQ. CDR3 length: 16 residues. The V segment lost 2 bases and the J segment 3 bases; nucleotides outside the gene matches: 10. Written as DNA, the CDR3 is TGCGCCAGCAGCTTTTCGGCGACAGGGGATCGCTACGAGCAGTACTTC. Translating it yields CASSFSATGDRYEQYF.

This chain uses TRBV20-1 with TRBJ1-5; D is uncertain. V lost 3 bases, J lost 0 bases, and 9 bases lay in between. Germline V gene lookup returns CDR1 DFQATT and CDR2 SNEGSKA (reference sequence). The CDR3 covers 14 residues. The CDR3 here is CSARAGYSNQPQHF. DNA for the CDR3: TGCAGTGCTAGGGCGGGTTATAGCAATCAGCCCCAGCATTTT.

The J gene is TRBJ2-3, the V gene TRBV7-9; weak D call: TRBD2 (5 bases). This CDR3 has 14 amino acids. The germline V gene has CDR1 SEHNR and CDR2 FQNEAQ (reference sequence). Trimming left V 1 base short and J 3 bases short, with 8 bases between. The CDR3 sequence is CASSLGTATDTQYF. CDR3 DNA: TGTGCCAGCAGCTTAGGGACTGCAACAGATACGCAGTATTTT.

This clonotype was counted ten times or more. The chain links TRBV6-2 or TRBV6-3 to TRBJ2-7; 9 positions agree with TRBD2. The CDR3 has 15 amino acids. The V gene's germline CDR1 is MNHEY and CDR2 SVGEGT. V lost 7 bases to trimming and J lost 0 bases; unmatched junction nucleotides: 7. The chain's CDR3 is CASTSTSGYSYEQYF. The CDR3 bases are TGTGCCAGCACATCTACTAGCGGGTACTCCTACGAGCAGTACTTC.

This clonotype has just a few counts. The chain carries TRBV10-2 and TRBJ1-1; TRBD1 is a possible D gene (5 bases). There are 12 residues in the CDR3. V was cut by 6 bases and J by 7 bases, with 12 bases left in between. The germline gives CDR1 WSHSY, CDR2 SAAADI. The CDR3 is CASSGPTVEAFF. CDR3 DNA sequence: TGCGCCAGCAGCGGCCCGACAGTTGAAGCTTTCTTT.

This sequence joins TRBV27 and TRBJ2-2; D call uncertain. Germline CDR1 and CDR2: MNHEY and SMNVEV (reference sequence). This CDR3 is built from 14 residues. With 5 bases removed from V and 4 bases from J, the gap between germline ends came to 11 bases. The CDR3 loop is CASSPRLVTGELFF. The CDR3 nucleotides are TGTGCCAGCAGTCCGAGACTGGTCACCGGGGAGCTGTTTTTT.